The source of this T cell receptor beta chain is a study of human T cells and chemical hapten exposure. The time point: patch test 1, 2 weeks after DPC sensitization. Indicated treatment: therapeutic diphenylcyclopropenone sensitization with weekly scalp DPC. Each patch-test visit's blood sample preceded patch application. The length of the CDR3 is 14 residues. The V segment lost 8 bases and the J segment 4 bases; nucleotides outside the gene matches: 9. Germline CDR1 reads LNHDA; CDR2 reads SQIVND (reference sequence). Via MiXCR, TCRdb re-called the RACE reads, giving one row per CDR3 protein. Among approximately 110,000 distinct CDR3 sequences listed, roughly 11% were seen once.

The rearrangement links TRBV19 to TRBJ1-2; TRBD1 matches 8 bases. Specimen: whole blood, collected in connection with sensitization to the hapten diphenylcyclopropenone (DPC). This clonotype was sampled from a woman in her thirties or forties with alopecia areata. Some clones in this sample may be carry-over from other donors' samples. The CDR3 sequence: CASVQGAIGYGYTF. The CDR3 DNA reads as TGTGCCAGTGTTCAGGGGGCAATTGGCTATGGCTACACCTTC.